Following are 23 T cell receptor beta chains from one sample sequenced in a study of beta chain features in type 1 diabetes. Sequenced material consisted of expressed TCRB transcripts (all of the isolated RNA was reverse transcribed). Here immunoSEQ multiplex PCR was the method, and the copy in TCRdb shows in-frame clones only, minus some. This repertoire shows 810,000 or so clones, about 17% found once; its top ten account for 0.02% to 0.025%. The sequenced sample consisted of naive CD4+ T cells from blood. The receptors originated from a young woman in good health.

The table lists this clone with a few counts. The chain has TRBV18 and TRBJ2-5; D may correspond to TRBD1 or TRBD2 (5 bases each). The germline gives CDR1 KGHSH, CDR2 LQKENI. CDR3 length: 15 amino acids. V lost 5 bases and J lost 4, with 17 bases in between. CDR3 in amino acids: CASSSSQGVIETQYF. The CDR3 nucleotides are TGTGCCAGCTCATCCTCCCAGGGAGTAATAGAGACCCAGTACTTC.

There are a few counts of this clone. V gene TRBV14 combines with J gene TRBJ2-1, with 13 positions matching TRBD2. With 1 base clipped from V and 6 bases from J, the junction kept 15 bases outside the gene matches. Per germline, CDR1 SGHDN and CDR2 FVKESK. The CDR3 has 20 amino acids. CDR3 sequence (DNA): TGTGCCAGCAGCCAAGTCATGGGAATCGGACTAGCGGGAGTCTCCAATGAGCAGTTCTTC. Translation: CASSQVMGIGLAGVSNEQFF.

This clone has a handful of counts. The chain is built from TRBV4-1 and TRBJ2-7; TRBD1 matches 8 bases. The CDR3 has 15 amino acids. J was trimmed by 4 bases and V by 0 bases; bases with no gene match: 5. Germline V gene data show CDR1 as MGHRA and CDR2 as YSYEKL. The chain's CDR3 is CASSQEGQGLYEQYF. In DNA, the CDR3 is TGCGCCAGCAGCCAAGAAGGACAGGGTTTGTACGAGCAGTACTTC.

This clone was found a few times. The rearrangement uses TRBV5-4 and TRBJ1-1; the D gene is possibly TRBD1 (5 bases). CDR1 and CDR2 (germline): SGHNT, YYREEE (reference sequence). The CDR3 spans 13 residues. Trimming removed 1 base from V and 4 bases from J, with 8 bases in between. CDR3 sequence (DNA): TGTGCCAGCAGCTTGACCGGGGGCACTGAAGCTTTCTTT. This translates into CASSLTGGTEAFF.

This clone has just a few counts. The chain is built from TRBV7-6 and TRBJ2-7; 8 bases align to TRBD1. The J segment lost 6 bases and the V segment lost 5 bases, leaving 12 bases of the junction unmatched. Germline V gives CDR1 SGHVS, CDR2 FNYEAQ. The CDR3 runs to 15 residues. The CDR3 is CASSPGQGASIEQYF. The CDR3 coding sequence is TGTGCCAGCAGCCCCGGACAGGGTGCTTCCATCGAGCAGTACTTC.

The chain combines TRBV4-2 with TRBJ2-7; 7 bases align to TRBD2. Germline V gene data show CDR1 as LGHNA and CDR2 as YNFKEQ. The V and J ends lost 6 bases and 5 bases, in that order; junction bases with no gene match: 7. The CDR3 consists of 13 residues. The CDR3 nucleotides read TGTGCCAGCAGGACAGCGGGGAGCCACGAGCAGTACTTC. It yields the protein CASRTAGSHEQYF.

V gene TRBV2 combines with J gene TRBJ2-2, with D tentatively TRBD1 (5 bases). The CDR3 runs 14 residues. The V gene's germline CDR1 is SNHLY and CDR2 FYNNEI. V was cut by 8 bases and J by 4 bases, with 14 bases left in between. CDR3: CASQRQGLTGELFF. DNA for the CDR3: TGTGCCAGCCAAAGGCAGGGCCTCACCGGGGAGCTGTTTTTT.

A few counts support this clone. The V call is TRBV2, the J call TRBJ2-7; D is tentatively TRBD1 or TRBD2 (5 bases each). In germline, CDR1 is SNHLY, CDR2 FYNNEI. V lost 0 bases to trimming and J lost 5 bases, with 17 bases between them. The length of the CDR3 is 16 residues. This CDR3 reads CASSEAHWAGRDEQYF. In DNA, the CDR3 is TGTGCCAGCAGTGAAGCGCATTGGGCAGGGCGGGACGAGCAGTACTTC. Full variable domain (rest looked up from reference TRBV2 and TRBJ2-7): EPEVTQTPSHQVTQMGQEVILRCVPISNHLYFYWYRQILGQKVEFLVSFYNNEISEKSEIFDDQFSVERPDGSNFTLKIRSTKLEDSAMYFCASSEAHWAGRDEQYFGPGTRLTVT.

This rearrangement joins TRBV7-2 to TRBJ1-3; no clear D. The CDR3 loop spans 17 amino acids. Trimming removed 5 bases at V and 4 bases at J, with 21 bases between. The germline CDR1 and CDR2 sequences are SGHTA and FQGNSA. This CDR3 is CASSTAGPTKGGNTIYF. The DNA of the CDR3 is TGTGCCAGCAGCACCGCCGGACCGACGAAAGGGGGAAACACCATATATTTT.

The gene calls are TRBV15 and TRBJ2-7; 7 bases align to TRBD2. V trimming: 0 bases; J trimming: 2 bases; junction bases outside the gene matches: 4. This CDR3 is 15 amino acids long. Germline CDR1 and CDR2: LNHNV and YYDKDF (reference sequence). The CDR3 DNA reads TGTGCCACCAGCAGAGAATGGGAGGGAGCCTACGAGCAGTACTTC. It is translated as CATSREWEGAYEQYF.

This chain links TRBV28 with TRBJ2-7, with D possibly being TRBD2 (7 bases). Germline-derived CDR1 and CDR2 are MDHEN and SYDVKM. V was cut by 1 base and J by 1 base, with 14 bases left in between. The CDR3 covers 16 residues. The CDR3, as DNA: TGTGCCAGCAGTTTATTCGGCGGGGGCCGATCCTACGAGCAGTACTTC. It codes for CASSLFGGGRSYEQYF.

This clone has a handful of counts. The J gene is TRBJ2-1, the V gene TRBV19; 12 bases map to TRBD2. Germline values: CDR1 LNHDA, CDR2 SQIVND (reference sequence). This CDR3 comprises 18 residues. The ends lost 0 bases at V and 6 bases at J; junction bases unmatched: 9. This CDR3 reads CASSIEGLGLAGSNEQFF. DNA for the CDR3: TGTGCCAGTAGTATAGAGGGCCTAGGACTAGCGGGAAGCAATGAGCAGTTCTTC.

The V call is TRBV7-9, the J call TRBJ2-3, with D perhaps TRBD1 (6 bases). Germline CDR1 SEHNR, CDR2 FQNEAQ (reference sequence). This CDR3 region has 13 residues. Trimming cost V 5 bases and J 10 bases, with 16 bases left between them. This CDR3 reads CASSQTQGSAQYF. The CDR3 coding sequence is TGTGCCAGCAGCCAAACACAGGGTTCGGCGCAGTATTTT. Together with reference TRBV7-9 and TRBJ2-3, the CDR3 gives the full variable domain: DTGVSQNPRHKITKRGQNVTFRCDPISEHNRLYWYRQTLGQGPEFLTYFQNEAQLEKSRLLSDRFSAERPKGSFSTLEIQRTEQGDSAMYLCASSQTQGSAQYFGPGTRLTVL.

The chain carries TRBV5-1 and TRBJ1-2; 7 bases fit TRBD1. The CDR3 consists of 14 residues. After removal of 1 base from V and 8 bases from J, the junction contained 8 bases not matched to a gene. Germline values: CDR1 SGHRS, CDR2 YFSETQ. The CDR3 here is CASSLTDRVHGYTF. CDR3 in DNA: TGCGCCAGCAGCTTGACAGACAGGGTTCACGGCTACACCTTC.

The genes are TRBV28 and TRBJ1-1; 8 bases line up with TRBD1. Germline V gene data show CDR1 as MDHEN and CDR2 as SYDVKM. The CDR3 consists of 13 residues. The ends lost 7 bases at V and 6 bases at J; junction bases unmatched: 7. In DNA, the CDR3 is TGTGCCAGCATCACAGGACAGGGCCCTGAAGCTTTCTTT. Translating gives CASITGQGPEAFF.

As for this clone: The junction shows a germline mismatch at one end, possibly a read error. The V and J genes are TRBV20-1 and TRBJ1-2, with D tentatively TRBD1 (5 bases). Per the germline V gene, CDR1 is DFQATT and CDR2 is SNEGSKA (reference sequence). This CDR3 has 10 amino acids. CDR3 region: CSANRDDTTF. Written as DNA, the CDR3 is TGCAGTGCTAACCGGGACGACACAACATTC.

V usage is TRBV5-1 and J usage is TRBJ1-2; possibly TRBD1 for D (6 bases). The CDR3 extends over 16 amino acids. V dropped 4 bases and J dropped 4 bases, with 20 bases sitting between them. Germline V gives CDR1 SGHRS, CDR2 YFSETQ. Written as DNA, the CDR3 is TGCGCCAGCAGCGGTGCCGTGTGGGGGCGCGCCTATGGCTACACCTTC. This translates into CASSGAVWGRAYGYTF.

The chain uses TRBV6-5 and TRBJ2-7; D remains unclear. V was shortened by 0 bases and J by 2 bases, with 14 bases between the two germline ends. CDR1 and CDR2 (germline): MNHEY, SVGAGI. The CDR3 has 16 amino acids. The CDR3 nucleotides are TGTGCCAGCAGTTACTCGATTTTAGCACCGACCTACGAGCAGTACTTC. This gives the protein CASSYSILAPTYEQYF.

This clone was detected only a few times. This chain connects TRBV6-4 to TRBJ2-1; TRBD1 is a possible D gene (6 bases). The V and J ends lost 9 bases and 0 bases respectively, with 15 bases between them. The CDR3 runs 15 residues. Germline lookup yields CDR1 MRHNA and CDR2 SNTAGT. The CDR3 DNA follows: TGTGCCAGACAGACAGGCTCGAGCTCCTACAATGAGCAGTTCTTC. Translation gives CARQTGSSSYNEQFF.

Comments on this clone: Additional DNA sequences in this sample encode the identical CDR3. This rearrangement joins TRBV9 to TRBJ1-3; no reliable D call. This CDR3 comprises 14 residues. V dropped 0 bases and J dropped 1 base, with 5 bases sitting between them. Germline assignment: CDR1 SGDLS and CDR2 YYNGEE. CDR3 sequence reads: CASSVEGSGNTIYF. In DNA, the CDR3 is TGTGCCAGCAGCGTAGAAGGTTCTGGAAACACCATATATTTT. Full variable domain (remainder filled in from reference TRBV9 and TRBJ1-3): DSGVTQTPKHLITATGQRVTLRCSPRSGDLSVYWYQQSLDQGLQFLIQYYNGEERAKGNILERFSAQQFPDLHSELNLSSLELGDSALYFCASSVEGSGNTIYFGEGSWLTVV.

This clone was found a few times. The chain uses TRBV12-5 and TRBJ2-1; D is unclear. Germline CDR1 is LGHNT and CDR2 is FRNRAP. This CDR3 has 10 amino acids. V lost 6 bases and J 5 bases, leaving 2 bases between the germline ends. The CDR3 DNA reads TGTGCTAGTGGCAACAATGAGCAGTTCTTC. Its translation is CASGNNEQFF.

The rearrangement joins TRBV25-1 to TRBJ2-5; 7 nucleotides align to TRBD1. The CDR3 length is 15 residues. The J segment lost 7 bases and the V segment lost 3 bases, leaving 11 bases of the junction unmatched. CDR1 and CDR2 from the germline V gene are MGHDK and SYGVNS. CDR3 sequence: CASSDLVTGWVTQYF. The DNA of the CDR3 is TGTGCCAGCAGTGACCTCGTGACAGGGTGGGTGACCCAGTACTTC.

This clone was seen only a few times. V gene TRBV5-1 combines with J gene TRBJ2-7; a weak D match, TRBD2 (5 bases). This CDR3 has 15 residues. V was pared by 0 bases and J by 2 bases, with 12 bases between. Germline lookup yields CDR1 SGHRS and CDR2 YFSETQ. CDR3 DNA: TGCGCCAGCAGCTTGGTTCCCGGGATCGCCTACGAGCAGTACTTC. It codes for CASSLVPGIAYEQYF.